These T cell receptor beta chains were read from a single sample in a study of T-cell reconstitution after alpha-beta-depleted transplantation in children. MiXCR was run by TCRdb on the PCR reads, yielding one entry per CDR3 protein. The sample has 600,000 to 700,000 distinct CDR3 sequences, around 16% seen once. Here the sequenced sample was PBMCs from the stem cell graft donor, taken from the stem cell graft. The receptor source for this set is a human donor who donated a stem cell graft to a child with acute myeloid leukemia. CDR3s leave out the opening cysteine and the closing phenylalanine or tryptophan.

j_call | v_call | cdr3_aa
TRBJ2-5 | TRBV5-1 | ASRDGLAARETQY
TRBJ2-3 | TRBV7-3 | ASSLSGQAIQY
TRBJ2-1 | TRBV10-2 | ASSEQGARNEQF
TRBJ1-4 | TRBV29-1 | SVGDQGEKLF
TRBJ2-2 | TRBV20-1 | SAAGTHTGELF
TRBJ2-5 | TRBV20-1 | SARDPGEGQETQY
TRBJ2-1 | TRBV20-1 | SARGGSASYNEQF
TRBJ2-4 | TRBV28 | ASSAIQGAENIQY
TRBJ1-4 | TRBV12-3/TRBV12-4 | ASSWSGGANEKLF
TRBJ2-1 | TRBV27 | ASSWGQPYNEQF
TRBJ2-7 | TRBV12-3/TRBV12-4 | ASRPTGRSYEQY
TRBJ1-3 | TRBV5-6 | ASSFTWNSGNTIY
TRBJ2-1 | TRBV9 | ASSTSGGGGNEQF
TRBJ2-5 | TRBV7-9 | ASSFPQRQETQY
TRBJ2-5 | TRBV9 | ASSVEDSQETQY
TRBJ2-4 | TRBV7-2 | ASSFDRAGENIQY
TRBJ2-3 | TRBV7-9 | ASSLVRTTPTDTQY
TRBJ2-1 | TRBV28 | ASSSHGTASSYNEQF
TRBJ2-1 | TRBV10-2 | ASSDSPGLAASWNEQF
TRBJ2-4 | TRBV20-1 | SALAGSKNIQY
TRBJ2-1 | TRBV9 | ASSVWTGAPEF
TRBJ2-6 | TRBV12-3/TRBV12-4 | ASSPAGANVLT
TRBJ1-2 | TRBV6-2/TRBV6-3 | ASSPLGRDGYT
TRBJ2-1 | TRBV20-1 | SASIGKRGDEQF
TRBJ1-1 | TRBV18 | ASSPSVSANTEAF
TRBJ2-1 | TRBV7-8 | ASSPRWDRRDEQF
TRBJ1-2 | TRBV20-1 | SARWTGGMGGYT
TRBJ1-1 | TRBV7-9 | ASSPLLVMNTEAF
TRBJ2-7 | TRBV30 | AWSVEGGSYEQY
TRBJ2-2 | TRBV4-2 | ASSQTGRRDGELF
TRBJ1-5 | TRBV6-5 | ASRTNPSSNQPQH
TRBJ2-1 | TRBV7-9 | ASSVDRGYNEQF
TRBJ1-2 | TRBV7-2 | ASSPTTGLYGYT
TRBJ2-5 | TRBV20-1 | SGTRGTIVTQY
TRBJ2-3 | TRBV20-1 | SATRRPDTQY
TRBJ2-7 | TRBV24-1 | ATSDSETAAYEQY
TRBJ1-2 | TRBV20-1 | SARFPGDGYT
TRBJ1-6 | TRBV20-1 | SALETIRNNSPLH
TRBJ2-1 | TRBV12-3/TRBV12-4 | ASSLVGSCYNEQF
TRBJ2-1 | TRBV5-4 | ASSNVGRSYNEQF
TRBJ1-1 | TRBV12-3/TRBV12-4 | ASSPPGARNTEAF
TRBJ2-7 | TRBV29-1 | SVEVVREQY
TRBJ1-2 | TRBV20-1 | SATTGFDYGYT
TRBJ2-7 | TRBV6-1 | ASLRRGTYEQY
TRBJ1-2 | TRBV6-1 | ASSRLSDPRSYGYT
TRBJ2-5 | TRBV29-1 | SVEVHRVRETQY
TRBJ2-5 | TRBV4-2 | ASSQGLADETQY
TRBJ1-1 | TRBV4-3 | ASSHSGTGGANTEAF
TRBJ2-3 | TRBV6-2/TRBV6-3 | ASSSVDRFITDTQY
TRBJ2-1 | TRBV20-1 | SPSAPRGRVEQF
TRBJ2-3 | TRBV5-1 | ASSFLDPDTQY
TRBJ2-3 | TRBV5-5 | ASSLGWGTGEDTQY
TRBJ2-3 | TRBV20-1 | SARGGWVTSTDTQY
TRBJ1-1 | TRBV12-3/TRBV12-4 | ASTLDRGRSEAF
TRBJ2-2 | TRBV19 | ASSIFGITGELF
TRBJ1-1 | TRBV7-3 | ASRAGEGLEAF
TRBJ2-5 | TRBV6-2/TRBV6-3 | ASSYSTDQETQY
TRBJ2-2 | TRBV5-1 | ASSGFRAAGELF
TRBJ2-1 | TRBV12-3/TRBV12-4 | ASSMTGSEQF
TRBJ1-2 | TRBV30 | AWSPLTPSDGYT